The clone carrying this T cell receptor (beta chain) was seen more than once but under ten times. Sequencing was performed with immunoSEQ multiplex PCR; in TCRdb, only in-frame clones are kept and a portion is missing. The repertoire holds about 200,000 clones, with roughly nine tenths as singletons. This sample stems from a study of blood T cell repertoires in COVID-19. This TCR was recovered from a woman aged 50 to 65 with acute or convalescent COVID-19. The material sequenced was peripheral blood.

Here the CDR3 reads CASTTGGTTEAFF. The CDR3 nucleotides read TGTGCCAGCACCACAGGGGGGACCACTGAAGCTTTCTTT. The gene calls are TRBV7-9 and TRBJ1-1; 8 bases are a match to TRBD1. The CDR3 is made up of 13 amino acids. The germline V gene has CDR1 SEHNR and CDR2 FQNEAQ (reference sequence). V was clipped by 7 bases and J by 4 bases; unmatched bases: 5.